The 3 T cell receptor beta chains reported below all come from one sample, sequenced in a study of PD-1 blockade in classical Hodgkin lymphoma. Described time point: cycle 4 day 1 (C4D1), after 5 to 7 weeks of nivolumab. All patients relapsed after autologous stem cell transplantation, and brentuximab vedotin exposure varied. Generated by immunoSEQ multiplex PCR, the TCRdb table keeps only in-frame clones and is missing some. Of fewer than 55,000 clones in the sample, around 80% were seen once. Sequenced here: peripheral blood mononuclear cells (PBMCs), sampled before the fourth cycle of nivolumab. Source of these receptors: a human donor with classical Hodgkin lymphoma.

This chain connects TRBV29-1 to TRBJ1-4; no clear D. Trimming removed 4 bases from V and 5 bases from J, with 8 bases in between. Germline V lookup: CDR1 SQVTM, CDR2 ANQGSEA. This CDR3 comprises 12 residues. Here the CDR3 reads CSVAGQNEKLFF. In nucleotides, the CDR3 is TGCAGCGTTGCGGGCCAGAATGAAAAACTGTTTTTT.

The V and J genes are TRBV6-5 and TRBJ1-6; D is unclear. Germline values: CDR1 MNHEY, CDR2 SVGAGI. The CDR3 length is 15 residues. The germline V and J ends were trimmed by 0 bases and 10 bases, with 13 bases remaining between them. The DNA of the CDR3 is TGTGCCAGCAGTTACTCGAGGAGGGTAGACTCACCCCTCCACTTT. This gives the protein CASSYSRRVDSPLHF.

The rearrangement uses TRBV29-1 and TRBJ1-2; D is undetermined. With 7 bases removed from V and 8 bases from J, the gap between germline ends came to 8 bases. The germline V gene has CDR1 SQVTM and CDR2 ANQGSEA. The CDR3 runs to 9 residues. The CDR3 region is CSENNGYTF. The CDR3 nucleotides are TGCAGCGAAAACAACGGCTACACCTTC.